This passage covers 32 T cell receptor beta chains from one sample sequenced in a study of cytomegalovirus exposure and HLA in healthy donors. Assay: immunoSEQ multiplex PCR; the TCRdb copy retains only in-frame clones and omits some. The sample includes some 140,000 clones, about four fifths of them seen just once. The sample comprised PBMCs. The source is a woman in her twenties or thirties in good health and CMV-seronegative.

This clone was observed a few times. The chain combines TRBV5-6 with TRBJ1-6; weak D call: TRBD1 (5 bases). V was trimmed by 4 bases and J by 3 bases, leaving 20 bases between them. The germline CDR1 and CDR2 sequences are SGHDT and YYEEEE. The CDR3 contains 18 residues. The DNA of the CDR3 is TGTGCCAGCAGCACTGATCGGGGGAAAGGGAGCTATAATTCACCCCTCCACTTT. This sequence encodes CASSTDRGKGSYNSPLHF.

V gene TRBV2 combines with J gene TRBJ1-1, with D tentatively TRBD1 (5 bases). The CDR3 sequence is 16 residues long. Between the trimmed V and J ends, which lost 1 base and 0 bases, there was a span of 12 bases. Looked up from germline, CDR1 is SNHLY and CDR2 is FYNNEI. CDR3 sequence: CASSEEGSFLNTEAFF. Written as DNA, the CDR3 is TGTGCCAGCAGTGAAGAGGGGTCCTTCCTGAACACTGAAGCTTTCTTT.

This chain links TRBV18 with TRBJ1-3, with D tentatively TRBD1 (6 bases). Germline V gene sequence: CDR1 KGHSH, CDR2 LQKENI. V lost 2 bases and J 3 bases, leaving 11 bases between the germline ends. The CDR3 runs 15 residues. Here the CDR3 reads CASSPTGYRGNTIYF. The CDR3 DNA is TGTGCCAGCTCACCAACAGGGTATCGTGGAAACACCATATATTTT.

The chain recombines TRBV11-2 with TRBJ2-1; TRBD1 agrees at 8 bases. From germline, CDR1 is SGHAT and CDR2 FQNNGV. This CDR3 region has 16 residues. V dropped 1 base and J dropped 7; count of bases not matched to a gene: 9. Written as DNA, the CDR3 is TGTGCCAGCAGCTTAGGCCCCCGACAGGGGATGAATGAGCAGTTCTTC. Its protein product is CASSLGPRQGMNEQFF.

In its sample, this clone was seen once. This chain connects TRBV19 to TRBJ2-2; 11 bases match TRBD2. The germline CDR1 and CDR2 sequences are LNHDA and SQIVND (reference sequence). V lost 5 bases and J lost 6; bases outside the gene matches: 8. The CDR3 covers 16 residues. The CDR3 DNA reads as TGTGCCAGTAGTTTCCAGATGACTAGCGGGGCCGGGGAGCTGTTTTTT. Its protein product is CASSFQMTSGAGELFF.

The V call is TRBV7-9, the J call TRBJ2-7, with no clear D. CDR1 is SEHNR, CDR2 FQNEAQ, per germline (reference sequence). Between the trimmed V and J ends, which lost 5 bases and 2 bases, there was a span of 13 bases. There are 14 residues in the CDR3. The CDR3: CASSPPGSPYEQYF. For the CDR3, the DNA is TGTGCCAGCAGCCCACCGGGTTCACCCTACGAGCAGTACTTC.

The chain combines TRBV28 with TRBJ2-1; 11 nucleotides match TRBD1. The CDR3 runs to 18 residues. Trimming took 2 bases from V and 8 from J; bases not matched to a gene: 14. From germline, CDR1 is MDHEN and CDR2 SYDVKM. This chain's CDR3 is CASSLRRGGQGVRDEQFF. CDR3 coding DNA: TGTGCCAGCAGTTTACGGCGGGGGGGACAGGGGGTACGCGATGAGCAGTTCTTC.

The rearrangement uses TRBV5-1 and TRBJ2-1; 11 nucleotides align to TRBD2. The CDR3 is 15 residues long. Germline loops: CDR1 SGHRS, CDR2 YFSETQ. The V segment lost 2 bases and the J segment 6 bases; nucleotides outside the gene matches: 4. CDR3 residues: CASSFLTSGGNEQFF. CDR3 DNA sequence: TGCGCCAGCAGCTTTCTAACTAGCGGGGGCAATGAGCAGTTCTTC.

The chain has TRBV5-1 and TRBJ2-1; 7 bases are a match to TRBD2. CDR3 size: 14 residues. J gave up 7 bases and V 4 bases, and 8 bases lay outside the gene matches. From germline, CDR1 is SGHRS and CDR2 YFSETQ. CDR3 DNA: TGCGCCAGCAGCCCGGTTTTGGGAGGGAATGAGCAGTTCTTC. Residues: CASSPVLGGNEQFF.

V gene TRBV19 combines with J gene TRBJ2-3; a possible D gene is TRBD1 (6 bases). CDR1 and CDR2 from the germline V gene are LNHDA and SQIVND (reference sequence). CDR3 size: 16 residues. V was trimmed by 1 base and J by 2 bases, leaving 13 bases between them. The CDR3 loop reads CASSIVYRADTDTQYF. CDR3 coding DNA: TGTGCCAGTAGTATAGTCTACAGGGCCGACACAGATACGCAGTATTTT.

The rearrangement uses TRBV5-1 and TRBJ1-6; 9 bases fit TRBD1. V dropped 3 bases and J dropped 9; count of bases not matched to a gene: 4. The germline V gene has CDR1 SGHRS and CDR2 YFSETQ. The CDR3 length is 14 residues. Written as DNA, the CDR3 is TGCGCCAGCAGCTGGGGGACAGGGACTTCACCCCTCCACTTT. As protein: CASSWGTGTSPLHF.

V is TRBV5-1 and J is TRBJ2-1, with 9 bases lining up with TRBD2. V lost 0 bases, J lost 6 bases, and 4 bases stayed unmatched. Germline V gene sequence: CDR1 SGHRS, CDR2 YFSETQ. The CDR3 is 15 amino acids. The CDR3 protein is CASSLVAGDLNEQFF. In nucleotides, the CDR3 is TGCGCCAGCAGCTTGGTAGCGGGGGACCTCAATGAGCAGTTCTTC. The full variable domain, its missing parts supplied by reference TRBV5-1 and TRBJ2-1, is KAGVTQTPRYLIKTRGQQVTLSCSPISGHRSVSWYQQTPGQGLQFLFEYFSETQRNKGNFPGRFSGRQFSNSRSEMNVSTLELGDSALYLCASSLVAGDLNEQFFGPGTRLTVL.

J is TRBJ2-2 and V is TRBV5-4; 8 bases agree with TRBD2. The junction had 6 bases not matched to a gene; V was cut back by 7 bases and J by 1 base. CDR1 and CDR2 (germline): SGHNT, YYREEE (reference sequence). This CDR3 has 15 residues. The CDR3 loop is CASSMAGGNTGELFF. The CDR3 DNA sequence: TGTGCCAGCTCGATGGCGGGGGGGAACACCGGGGAGCTGTTTTTT.

The V call is TRBV18, the J call TRBJ1-1; D not certain. The CDR3 runs to 13 residues. Germline loops: CDR1 KGHSH, CDR2 LQKENI. Trimming left V 3 bases short and J 0 bases short, with 5 bases between. The CDR3 protein is CASSPTLNTEAFF. CDR3 DNA sequence: TGTGCCAGCTCACCCACACTGAACACTGAAGCTTTCTTT.

The chain has TRBV7-2 and TRBJ2-3; 12 bases map to TRBD2. Germline V gives CDR1 SGHTA, CDR2 FQGNSA. V shed 4 bases and J 1 base; nucleotides not matched to a gene: 3. CDR3 length: 16 amino acids. The CDR3: CASSSRLAGGTDTQYF. CDR3 nucleotides: TGTGCCAGCAGCTCACGACTAGCGGGGGGCACAGATACGCAGTATTTT.

This clone was detected only a few times. This sequence joins TRBV4-3 and TRBJ2-2; D perhaps matches TRBD2 (6 bases). The CDR3 is made up of 15 amino acids. Germline values: CDR1 LGHNA, CDR2 YSLEER. V was cut by 4 bases and J by 5 bases, with 14 bases left in between. CDR3 sequence (DNA): TGCGCCAGCAGCCTTCGACTAGTTAGGACCGGGGAGCTGTTTTTT. Translating gives CASSLRLVRTGELFF.

The chain couples TRBV4-3 to TRBJ2-7; TRBD1 matches at 9 bases. With V trimmed by 4 bases and J by 2 bases, 3 bases remained unmatched. The germline gives CDR1 LGHNA, CDR2 YSLEER. The CDR3 spans 14 residues. The CDR3 here is CASSLGTGTYEQYF. CDR3 bases: TGCGCCAGCAGCCTCGGGACAGGGACCTACGAGCAGTACTTC.

The chain uses TRBV5-1 and TRBJ1-2; a possible D gene is TRBD1 (5 bases). This CDR3 contains 12 residues. Germline loops: CDR1 SGHRS, CDR2 YFSETQ. V lost 4 bases and J 6 bases, leaving 10 bases between the germline ends. The CDR3 sequence is CASSPGGDGYTF. CDR3 DNA sequence: TGCGCCAGCAGCCCGGGGGGGGATGGCTACACCTTC.

The chain has TRBV27 and TRBJ1-3; TRBD1 matches at 7 bases. V was pared by 4 bases and J by 0 bases, with 6 bases of the junction left unmatched. Germline values: CDR1 MNHEY, CDR2 SMNVEV (reference sequence). CDR3 length: 16 residues. DNA of the CDR3: TGTGCCAGCAGTTCCGACAGGGAGAGCTCTGGAAACACCATATATTTT. Encoded protein: CASSSDRESSGNTIYF.

V usage is TRBV19 and J usage is TRBJ1-2; D is unclear. Looked up from germline, CDR1 is LNHDA and CDR2 is SQIVND (reference sequence). CDR3 length: 13 amino acids. The V and J ends lost 6 bases and 0 bases respectively, with 8 bases between them. The CDR3 sequence: CASSFLSNYGYTF. CDR3 in DNA: TGTGCCAGTAGCTTTCTCTCTAACTATGGCTACACCTTC.

The CDR3 sequence: CASSFGVRVYNEQFF. As DNA, the CDR3 is TGTGCCAGCAGCTTCGGCGTCAGGGTCTACAATGAGCAGTTCTTC. The genes are TRBV5-4 and TRBJ2-1; weak D call: TRBD1 (5 bases). Germline V gives CDR1 SGHNT, CDR2 YYREEE (reference sequence). V gave up 2 bases and J gave up 3 bases, with 12 bases separating them. The CDR3 spans 15 residues. Filled out from reference TRBV5-4 and TRBJ2-1, the complete variable domain reads ETGVTQSPTHLIKTRGQQVTLRCSSQSGHNTVSWYQQALGQGPQFIFQYYREEENGRGNFPPRFSGLQFPNYSSELNVNALELDDSALYLCASSFGVRVYNEQFFGPGTRLTVL.

The genes are TRBV25-1 and TRBJ1-2, with D uncertain. The V and J ends lost 2 bases and 8 bases respectively, with 12 bases between them. The CDR3 consists of 13 residues. Germline CDR1 is MGHDK and CDR2 is SYGVNS. As DNA, the CDR3 is TGTGCCAGCAGTGAACAAGAAGTGGAGGGCTACACCTTC. Protein product: CASSEQEVEGYTF.

There are a few counts of this clone. The CDR3 is CASSRGRNTGELFF. The CDR3, as DNA: TGTGCCAGCAGCCGAGGTAGAAACACCGGGGAGCTGTTTTTT. V usage is TRBV11-2 and J usage is TRBJ2-2; D is undetermined. Germline V gene lookup returns CDR1 SGHAT and CDR2 FQNNGV. V lost 5 bases, J lost 2 bases, and 9 bases lay in between. The CDR3 has 14 residues.

This chain connects TRBV5-6 to TRBJ1-2; D ambiguous. Per germline, CDR1 SGHDT and CDR2 YYEEEE. V gave up 2 bases and J gave up 3 bases, with 8 bases separating them. CDR3 size: 13 residues. The CDR3 loop reads CASSFGGYYGYTF. The CDR3 region has the DNA TGTGCCAGCAGCTTTGGAGGATACTATGGCTACACCTTC.

The V and J genes are TRBV18 and TRBJ2-7; 7 nucleotides agree with TRBD2. The germline V gene has CDR1 KGHSH and CDR2 LQKENI. The CDR3 sequence is 14 residues long. The V gene end was trimmed by 6 bases and the J gene end by 0 bases; junction bases not matched to a gene: 5. The CDR3 nucleotides are TGTGCCAGCTCTCCCGGGAGGTCCTCCTACGAGCAGTACTTC. The encoded protein is CASSPGRSSYEQYF.

The chain has TRBV9 and TRBJ1-6; 10 nucleotides match TRBD1. The germline CDR1 and CDR2 sequences are SGDLS and YYNGEE. The CDR3 length is 15 residues. Unmatched junction bases numbered 6, after V lost 5 bases and J lost 7 bases. CDR3 amino acids: CASSMTGGGNSPLHF. The CDR3 coding sequence is TGTGCCAGCAGTATGACAGGGGGCGGAAATTCACCCCTCCACTTT.

This clone has only one observation. The V and J genes are TRBV29-1 and TRBJ1-2, with D uncertain. CDR3 length equals 12 residues. Per the germline V gene, CDR1 is SQVTM and CDR2 is ANQGSEA. V was pared by 2 bases and J by 8 bases, with 12 bases between. CDR3 nucleotide sequence: TGCAGCGTTGAACTGAGGGTACGAGGCTACACCTTC. This gives the protein CSVELRVRGYTF.

This sequence joins TRBV30 and TRBJ2-7; D possibly corresponds to TRBD1 (6 bases). The CDR3 runs to 13 residues. CDR1 and CDR2 (germline): GTSNPN, SVGIG (reference sequence). Deletions cut 4 bases from V and 7 bases from J, with 17 bases between. CDR3 DNA sequence: TGTGCCTGGAACCTCGACCGTAGGGGGGAGCAGTACTTC. Translation gives CAWNLDRRGEQYF.

The V gene is TRBV6-6, the J gene TRBJ2-7; the D gene is possibly TRBD2 (6 bases). The CDR3 extends over 16 amino acids. Germline V gene data show CDR1 as MNHNY and CDR2 as SVGAGI (reference sequence). The germline V and J ends were trimmed by 0 bases and 5 bases, with 17 bases remaining between them. CDR3 amino acids: CASSYSSAPGGNEQYF. The CDR3 DNA reads TGTGCCAGCAGTTACTCGAGTGCCCCGGGCGGGAACGAGCAGTACTTC.

The chain links TRBV19 to TRBJ1-2; 9 positions match TRBD1. The V and J ends lost 3 bases and 8 bases, in that order; junction bases with no gene match: 10. Germline V gives CDR1 LNHDA, CDR2 SQIVND (reference sequence). This CDR3 spans 15 amino acids. This CDR3 reads CASSIVGGTGIGYTF. As DNA, the CDR3 is TGTGCCAGTAGTATCGTTGGCGGGACAGGGATCGGCTACACCTTC.

The chain joins TRBV5-6 to TRBJ2-6; D uncertain. V lost 4 bases and J 4 bases, leaving 15 bases between the germline ends. The V gene's germline CDR1 is SGHDT and CDR2 YYEEEE. This CDR3 comprises 16 residues. The CDR3 DNA reads as TGTGCCAGCAGCCCCATGGTGAGGTACGGGGCCAACGTCCTGACTTTC. Amino acids: CASSPMVRYGANVLTF.

The genes are TRBV2 and TRBJ2-1; perhaps TRBD2 as D (5 bases). The CDR3 contains 13 residues. Germline CDR1 SNHLY, CDR2 FYNNEI. The germline V and J ends were trimmed by 9 bases and 0 bases, with 9 bases remaining between them. The CDR3 sequence: CASWAGSYNEQFF. The CDR3 DNA reads TGTGCCAGTTGGGCGGGCTCCTACAATGAGCAGTTCTTC.